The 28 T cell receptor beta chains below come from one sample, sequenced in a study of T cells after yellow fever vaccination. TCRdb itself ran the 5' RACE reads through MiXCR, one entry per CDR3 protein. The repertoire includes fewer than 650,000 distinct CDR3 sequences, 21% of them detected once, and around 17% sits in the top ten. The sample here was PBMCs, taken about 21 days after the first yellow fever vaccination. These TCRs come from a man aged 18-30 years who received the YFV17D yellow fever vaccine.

The CDR3, as DNA: TGCGCCAGCAGCTTGTTACCGAGTACCGGGGAGCTGTTTTTT. This codes for CASSLLPSTGELFF. J is TRBJ2-2 and V is TRBV5-1; D is undetermined. The V end was cut by 1 base, the J end by 5 bases, with 9 bases between. The CDR3 covers 14 residues. The germline V gene encodes CDR1 SGHRS and CDR2 YFSETQ.

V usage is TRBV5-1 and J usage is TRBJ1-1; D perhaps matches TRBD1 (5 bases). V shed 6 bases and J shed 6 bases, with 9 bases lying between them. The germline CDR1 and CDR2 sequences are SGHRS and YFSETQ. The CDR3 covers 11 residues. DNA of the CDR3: TGCGCCAGCACGGCGGGACCTGAAGCTTTCTTT. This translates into CASTAGPEAFF.

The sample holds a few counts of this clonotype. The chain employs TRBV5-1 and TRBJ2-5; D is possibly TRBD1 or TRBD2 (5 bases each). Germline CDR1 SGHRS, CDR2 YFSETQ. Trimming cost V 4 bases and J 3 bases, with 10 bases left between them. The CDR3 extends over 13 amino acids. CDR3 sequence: CASSEGIEETQYF. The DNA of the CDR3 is TGCGCCAGCAGCGAGGGGATCGAAGAGACCCAGTACTTC.

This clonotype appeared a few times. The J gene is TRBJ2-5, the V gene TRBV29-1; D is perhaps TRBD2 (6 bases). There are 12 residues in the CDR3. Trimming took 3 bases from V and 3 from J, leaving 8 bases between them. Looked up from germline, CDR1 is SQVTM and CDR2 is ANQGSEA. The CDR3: CSVDWGEETQYF. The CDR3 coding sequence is TGCAGCGTTGATTGGGGGGAAGAGACCCAGTACTTC.

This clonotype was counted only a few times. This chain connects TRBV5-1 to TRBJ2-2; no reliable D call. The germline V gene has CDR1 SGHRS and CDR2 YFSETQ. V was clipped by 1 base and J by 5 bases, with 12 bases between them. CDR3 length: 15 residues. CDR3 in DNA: TGCGCCAGCAGCTTGTCTGGGGAATGGACCGGGGAGCTGTTTTTT. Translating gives CASSLSGEWTGELFF. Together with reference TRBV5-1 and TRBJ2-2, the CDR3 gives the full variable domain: KAGVTQTPRYLIKTRGQQVTLSCSPISGHRSVSWYQQTPGQGLQFLFEYFSETQRNKGNFPGRFSGRQFSNSRSEMNVSTLELGDSALYLCASSLSGEWTGELFFGEGSRLTVL.

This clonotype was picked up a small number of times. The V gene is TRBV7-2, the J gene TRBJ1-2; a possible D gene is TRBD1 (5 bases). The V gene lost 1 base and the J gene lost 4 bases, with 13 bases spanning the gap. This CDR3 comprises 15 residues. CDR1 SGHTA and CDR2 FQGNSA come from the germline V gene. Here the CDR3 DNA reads TGTGCCAGCAGCTTAGGGACATCACGATCCTATGGCTACACCTTC. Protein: CASSLGTSRSYGYTF.

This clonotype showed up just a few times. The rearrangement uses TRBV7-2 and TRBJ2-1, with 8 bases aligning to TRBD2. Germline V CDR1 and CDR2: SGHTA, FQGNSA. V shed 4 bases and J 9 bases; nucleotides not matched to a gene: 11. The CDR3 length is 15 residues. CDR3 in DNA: TGTGCCAGCAGCTCCCTAGCGGGCGGCGGGTCTGAGCAGTTCTTC. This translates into CASSSLAGGGSEQFF. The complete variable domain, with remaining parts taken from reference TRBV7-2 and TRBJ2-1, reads GAGVSQSPSNKVTEKGKDVELRCDPISGHTALYWYRQSLGQGLEFLIYFQGNSAPDKSGLPSDRFSAERTGGSVSTLTIQRTQQEDSAVYLCASSSLAGGGSEQFFGPGTRLTVL.

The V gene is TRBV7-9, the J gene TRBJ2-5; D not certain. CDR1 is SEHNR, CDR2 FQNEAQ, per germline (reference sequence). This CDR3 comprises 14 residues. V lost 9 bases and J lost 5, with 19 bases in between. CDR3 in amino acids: CASKRVTALETQYF. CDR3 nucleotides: TGTGCCAGTAAACGAGTGACGGCCCTGGAGACCCAGTACTTC.

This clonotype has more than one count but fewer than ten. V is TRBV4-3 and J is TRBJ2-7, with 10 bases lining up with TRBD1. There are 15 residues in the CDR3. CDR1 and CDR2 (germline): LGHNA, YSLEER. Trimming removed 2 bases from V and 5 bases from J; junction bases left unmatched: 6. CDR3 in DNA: TGCGCCAGCAGCCAAAATCCGGGACAGGGGAACGAGCAGTACTTC. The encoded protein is CASSQNPGQGNEQYF.

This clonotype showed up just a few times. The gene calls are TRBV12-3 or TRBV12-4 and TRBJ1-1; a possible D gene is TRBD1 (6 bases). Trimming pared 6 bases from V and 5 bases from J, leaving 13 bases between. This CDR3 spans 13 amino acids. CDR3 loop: CASRRATGTEAFF. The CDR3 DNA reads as TGTGCCAGCAGACGAGCCACAGGGACTGAAGCTTTCTTT.

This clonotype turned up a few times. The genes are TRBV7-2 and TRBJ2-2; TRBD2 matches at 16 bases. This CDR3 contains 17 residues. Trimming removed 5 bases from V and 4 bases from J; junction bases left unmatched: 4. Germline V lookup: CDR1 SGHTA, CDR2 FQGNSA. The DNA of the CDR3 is TGTGCCAGCAGCCGGGGACTAGCGGGGGGGCGCACCGGGGAGCTGTTTTTT. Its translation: CASSRGLAGGRTGELFF.

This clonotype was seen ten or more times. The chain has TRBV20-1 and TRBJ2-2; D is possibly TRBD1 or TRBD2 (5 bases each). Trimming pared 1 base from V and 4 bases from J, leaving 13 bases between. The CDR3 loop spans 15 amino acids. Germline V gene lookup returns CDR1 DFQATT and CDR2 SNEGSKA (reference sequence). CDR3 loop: CSARAEGLGTGELFF. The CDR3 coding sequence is TGCAGTGCTAGAGCCGAGGGGTTGGGCACCGGGGAGCTGTTTTTT.

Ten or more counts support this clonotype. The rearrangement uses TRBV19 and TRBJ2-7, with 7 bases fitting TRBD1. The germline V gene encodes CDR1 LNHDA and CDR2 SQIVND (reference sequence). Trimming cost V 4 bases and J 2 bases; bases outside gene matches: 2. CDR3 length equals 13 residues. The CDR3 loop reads CASSTTGAYEQYF. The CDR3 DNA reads TGTGCCAGTAGTACAACAGGGGCCTACGAGCAGTACTTC. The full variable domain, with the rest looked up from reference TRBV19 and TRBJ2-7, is DGGITQSPKYLFRKEGQNVTLSCEQNLNHDAMYWYRQDPGQGLRLIYYSQIVNDFQKGDIAEGYSVSREKKESFPLTVTSAQKNPTAFYLCASSTTGAYEQYFGPGTRLTVT.

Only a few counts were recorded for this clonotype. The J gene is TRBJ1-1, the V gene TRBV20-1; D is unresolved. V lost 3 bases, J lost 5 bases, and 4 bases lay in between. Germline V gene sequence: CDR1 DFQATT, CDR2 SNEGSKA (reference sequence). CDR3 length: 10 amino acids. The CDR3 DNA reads TGCAGTGCTAGGTTTACTGAAGCTTTCTTT. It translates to CSARFTEAFF.

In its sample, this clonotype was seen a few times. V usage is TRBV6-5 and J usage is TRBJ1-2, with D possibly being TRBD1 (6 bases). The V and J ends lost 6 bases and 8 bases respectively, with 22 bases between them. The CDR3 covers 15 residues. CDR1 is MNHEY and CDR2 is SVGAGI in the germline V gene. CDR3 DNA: TGTGCCAGCAGCACTCGGAATACAGGGATCAGGGGCTACACCTTC. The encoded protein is CASSTRNTGIRGYTF.

Here the CDR3 DNA reads TGCGCCAGCAGCCAAGAGGACAGATGGACTGAAGCTTTCTTT. It translates to CASSQEDRWTEAFF. The chain couples TRBV4-3 to TRBJ1-1; weak D call: TRBD1 (6 bases). The CDR3 runs 14 residues. Germline assignment: CDR1 LGHNA and CDR2 YSLEER. The V end lost 0 bases, the J end lost 5 bases, and 10 bases lay between the germline ends.

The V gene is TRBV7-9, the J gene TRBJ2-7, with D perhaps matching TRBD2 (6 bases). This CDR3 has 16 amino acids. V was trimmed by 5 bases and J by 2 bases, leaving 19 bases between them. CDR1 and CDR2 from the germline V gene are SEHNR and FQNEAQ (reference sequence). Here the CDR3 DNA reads TGTGCCAGCAGCCACGGTGGAGGAGGGTTAGCCTACGAGCAGTACTTC. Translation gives CASSHGGGGLAYEQYF.

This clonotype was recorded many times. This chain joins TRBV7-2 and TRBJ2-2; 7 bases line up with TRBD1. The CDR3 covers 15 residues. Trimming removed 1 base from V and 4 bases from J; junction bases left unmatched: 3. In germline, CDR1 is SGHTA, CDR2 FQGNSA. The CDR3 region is CASSLGAGGTGELFF. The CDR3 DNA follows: TGTGCCAGCAGCTTAGGGGCAGGGGGCACCGGGGAGCTGTTTTTT.

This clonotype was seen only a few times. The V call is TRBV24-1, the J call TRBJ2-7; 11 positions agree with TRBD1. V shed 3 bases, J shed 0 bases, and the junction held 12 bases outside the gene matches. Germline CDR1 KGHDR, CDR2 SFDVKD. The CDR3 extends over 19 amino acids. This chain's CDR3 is CATSDPTPGQGVSSYEQYF. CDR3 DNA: TGTGCCACCAGTGATCCTACTCCGGGACAGGGGGTAAGCTCCTACGAGCAGTACTTC.

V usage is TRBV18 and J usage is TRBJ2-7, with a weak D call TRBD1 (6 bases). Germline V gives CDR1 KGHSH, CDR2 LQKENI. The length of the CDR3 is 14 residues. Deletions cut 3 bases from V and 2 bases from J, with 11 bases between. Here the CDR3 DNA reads TGTGCCAGCTCACCGACGGGACACCCCTACGAGCAGTACGTC. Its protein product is CASSPTGHPYEQYV.

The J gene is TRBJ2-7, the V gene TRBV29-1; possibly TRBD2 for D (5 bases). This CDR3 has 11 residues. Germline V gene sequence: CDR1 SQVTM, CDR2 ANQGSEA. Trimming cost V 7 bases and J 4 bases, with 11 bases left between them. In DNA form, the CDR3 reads TGCAGCGCAGCAAGCGGATACGAGCAGTACGTC. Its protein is CSAASGYEQYV.

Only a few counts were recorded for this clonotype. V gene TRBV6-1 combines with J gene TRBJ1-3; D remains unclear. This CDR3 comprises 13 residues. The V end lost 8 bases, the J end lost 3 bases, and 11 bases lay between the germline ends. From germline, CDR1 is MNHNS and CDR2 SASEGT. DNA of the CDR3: TGTGCCAGCGGATATGGGGTTGGAAACACCATATATTTT. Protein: CASGYGVGNTIYF.

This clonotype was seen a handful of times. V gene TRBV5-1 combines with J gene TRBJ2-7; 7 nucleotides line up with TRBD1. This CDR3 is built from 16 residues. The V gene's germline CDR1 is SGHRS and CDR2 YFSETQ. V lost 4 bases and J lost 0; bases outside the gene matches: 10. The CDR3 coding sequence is TGCGCCAGCAGCCACCCGACAGGGATCAGCTCCTACGAGCAGTACTTC. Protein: CASSHPTGISSYEQYF.

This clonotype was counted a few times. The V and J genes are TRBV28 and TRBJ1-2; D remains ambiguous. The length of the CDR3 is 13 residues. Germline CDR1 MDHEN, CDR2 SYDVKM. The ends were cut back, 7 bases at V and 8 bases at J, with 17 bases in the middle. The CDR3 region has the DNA TGTGCCAGCAACTTTGGAGGGAGAAGAGGCTACACCTTC. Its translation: CASNFGGRRGYTF.

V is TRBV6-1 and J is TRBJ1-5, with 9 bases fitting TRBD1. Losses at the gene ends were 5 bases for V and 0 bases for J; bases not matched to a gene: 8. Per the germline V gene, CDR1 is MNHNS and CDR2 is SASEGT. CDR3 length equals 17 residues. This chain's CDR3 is CASSQTGTGHSNQPQHF. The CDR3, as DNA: TGTGCCAGCAGTCAGACCGGGACAGGGCATAGCAATCAGCCCCAGCATTTT.

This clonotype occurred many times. DNA of the CDR3: TGCGCCAGCAGCCTACAGGGAGGGGGTGAAAAACTGTTTTTT. This encodes CASSLQGGGEKLFF. This rearrangement joins TRBV5-1 to TRBJ1-4; D possibly corresponds to TRBD1 (6 bases). Trimming left V 4 bases short and J 7 bases short, with 14 bases between. This CDR3 is 14 amino acids long. Per the germline V gene, CDR1 is SGHRS and CDR2 is YFSETQ.

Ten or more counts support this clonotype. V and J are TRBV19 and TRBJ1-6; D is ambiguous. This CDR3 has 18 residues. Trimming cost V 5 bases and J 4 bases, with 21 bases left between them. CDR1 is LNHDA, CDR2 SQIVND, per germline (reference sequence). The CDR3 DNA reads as TGTGCCAGTAGTGGCCCCTCTTGGGAAGGGCTTTATAATTCACCCCTCCACTTT. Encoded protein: CASSGPSWEGLYNSPLHF.

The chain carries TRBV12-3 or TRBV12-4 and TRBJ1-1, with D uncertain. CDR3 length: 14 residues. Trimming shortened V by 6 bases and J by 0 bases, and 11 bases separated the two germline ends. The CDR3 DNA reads TGTGCCAGCAGCCGTTTGGGTATGAACACTGAAGCTTTCTTT. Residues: CASSRLGMNTEAFF.